These T cell receptor beta chains were read from a single sample in a study of T cells expressing NK-cell markers. TCRdb re-called the 5' RACE reads, yielding one record per CDR3 amino acid sequence without DNA. The sample's table shows about 260,000 distinct CDR3 sequences. Sequencing input: blood T cells: a sorted CD56 or NKG2C T cell subset, CD4+ or CD8+ T cells, or bulk PBMC T cells (not recorded which). The receptor source for this set is a man in his late teens or twenties in good health. Each CDR3 is given with its conserved first and last residue.

v_gene: TRBV20-1
j_gene: TRBJ1-5
CDR3aa: CSASGRSGQPQHF

v_gene: TRBV20-1
j_gene: TRBJ2-7
CDR3aa: CSARDTTGASRSYEQYF

v_gene: TRBV29-1
j_gene: TRBJ2-2
CDR3aa: CSASGDRANTGELFF

v_gene: TRBV12-3/TRBV12-4
j_gene: TRBJ2-5
CDR3aa: CASSQGLSQTQYF

v_gene: TRBV6-2/TRBV6-3
j_gene: TRBJ2-1
CDR3aa: CASRLAGGRYNEQFF

v_gene: TRBV19
j_gene: TRBJ1-5
CDR3aa: CASSPSMPNSNQPQHF

v_gene: TRBV12-3/TRBV12-4
j_gene: TRBJ2-1
CDR3aa: CASSLGLADNEQFF

v_gene: TRBV20-1
j_gene: TRBJ1-2
CDR3aa: CSAGPGPIDGYTF

v_gene: TRBV12-3/TRBV12-4
j_gene: TRBJ1-5
CDR3aa: CASSLGRLGNQPQHF

v_gene: TRBV20-1
j_gene: TRBJ2-3
CDR3aa: CSALDGPDTQYF

v_gene: TRBV12-3/TRBV12-4
j_gene: TRBJ2-2
CDR3aa: CASRERGGRRVSGELFF

v_gene: TRBV10-3
j_gene: TRBJ1-1
CDR3aa: CAISGVPNTEAFF

v_gene: TRBV27
j_gene: TRBJ1-1
CDR3aa: CASSLRGAWNTEAFF

v_gene: TRBV12-3/TRBV12-4
j_gene: TRBJ2-1
CDR3aa: CASSLVRLADEQFF

v_gene: TRBV10-3
j_gene: TRBJ2-5
CDR3aa: CAISEGRDRKETQYF

v_gene: TRBV12-3/TRBV12-4
j_gene: TRBJ2-5
CDR3aa: CASSTGHGEETQYF

v_gene: TRBV10-3
j_gene: TRBJ2-5
CDR3aa: CAISATGTEQETQYF

v_gene: TRBV20-1
j_gene: TRBJ2-3
CDR3aa: CSARISRSGRADTQYF

v_gene: TRBV7-3
j_gene: TRBJ2-5
CDR3aa: CASSTSGSSERETQYF

v_gene: TRBV4-2
j_gene: TRBJ2-1
CDR3aa: CASSQFSLAYNEQFF

v_gene: TRBV28
j_gene: TRBJ2-5
CDR3aa: CASSSGRQETQYF

v_gene: TRBV12-3/TRBV12-4
j_gene: TRBJ2-2
CDR3aa: CASSWTGRIGELFF

v_gene: TRBV28
j_gene: TRBJ2-1
CDR3aa: CASGRGQGSNEQFF

v_gene: TRBV12-3/TRBV12-4
j_gene: TRBJ1-5
CDR3aa: CASSFGSGRNQPQHF

v_gene: TRBV7-3
j_gene: TRBJ2-1
CDR3aa: CASSSGIGLNEQFF

v_gene: TRBV27
j_gene: TRBJ2-1
CDR3aa: CASSHRQGVLFF

v_gene: TRBV10-2
j_gene: TRBJ2-5
CDR3aa: CASRPGQGYLETQYF

v_gene: TRBV19
j_gene: TRBJ2-1
CDR3aa: CASSNEREYSYNEQFF

v_gene: TRBV13
j_gene: TRBJ2-6
CDR3aa: CASMVAGANVLTF

v_gene: TRBV6-9
j_gene: TRBJ1-1
CDR3aa: CASSYAKQGRTEAFF

v_gene: TRBV5-1
j_gene: TRBJ2-7
CDR3aa: CASSWGFGGNYEQYF

v_gene: TRBV20-1
j_gene: TRBJ2-1
CDR3aa: CSASGSGGHYDEQFF

v_gene: TRBV19
j_gene: TRBJ2-1
CDR3aa: CASTYRVSGVPNEQFF

v_gene: TRBV20-1
j_gene: TRBJ2-4
CDR3aa: CSANLAGVGIQYF

v_gene: TRBV29-1
j_gene: TRBJ2-4
CDR3aa: CSVVVGIAKNIQYF

v_gene: TRBV5-6
j_gene: TRBJ2-3
CDR3aa: CASSPLVTDTQYF

v_gene: TRBV2
j_gene: TRBJ1-4
CDR3aa: CASSAGALQDEKLFF

v_gene: TRBV5-4
j_gene: TRBJ1-1
CDR3aa: CASSWDRVSEAFF

v_gene: TRBV7-8
j_gene: TRBJ2-7
CDR3aa: CASSPLRGFEQYF

v_gene: TRBV19
j_gene: TRBJ2-5
CDR3aa: CASSPRPGVVETQYF